Shown below are 3 T cell receptor beta chains from a single sample sequenced in a study of T cells after yellow fever vaccination. TCRdb ran MiXCR on the 5' RACE reads and lists one entry per CDR3 protein. This table holds around 340,000 distinct CDR3 sequences, 7.5% to 9% found once. Sequenced material: PBMCs, taken on the day of the first yellow fever vaccination. The receptor set was obtained from a man younger than 30 who received the YFV17D yellow fever vaccine.

This clonotype has more than one count but fewer than ten. The genes are TRBV7-8 and TRBJ1-4, with D tentatively TRBD1 (5 bases). The germline CDR1 and CDR2 sequences are SGHVS and FQNEAQ. The V and J ends lost 5 bases and 8 bases respectively, with 21 bases between them. The CDR3 is made up of 16 amino acids. The CDR3 DNA reads as TGTGCCAGCAGCACCAGCCGGGGCAGGGTAGGAGAAAAACTGTTTTTT. The encoded protein is CASSTSRGRVGEKLFF.

In this sample, this clonotype turned up a few times. This chain joins TRBV2 and TRBJ2-7; 9 bases map to TRBD1. There are 15 residues in the CDR3. Looked up from germline, CDR1 is SNHLY and CDR2 is FYNNEI. V trimming: 6 bases; J trimming: 2 bases; junction bases outside the gene matches: 8. The CDR3 spells CASSWDREVAYEQYV. The CDR3 DNA reads as TGTGCCAGCAGCTGGGACAGGGAGGTTGCCTACGAGCAGTACGTC.

This clonotype has a count of ten or more. The chain combines TRBV4-2 with TRBJ1-1; D call uncertain. The germline gives CDR1 LGHNA, CDR2 YNFKEQ. The CDR3 covers 15 residues. V lost 4 bases and J 1 base, leaving 13 bases between the germline ends. The CDR3 bases are TGTGCCAGCAGCCCAAGGGCGCAGGCGAACACTGAAGCTTTCTTT. Residues: CASSPRAQANTEAFF.